This TCR beta chain was recorded in a study of blood T cell repertoires in COVID-19. Turning to the study itself: Whether acute or convalescent, the COVID-19 samples came from the United States, Italy and Spain. From T cells, B-cell-depleted T cells, or PBMCs came the material, which was cDNA or gDNA.

Clones were read by immunoSEQ multiplex PCR, and TCRdb kept only the in-frame ones, dropping some. The repertoire holds about 200,000 clones, with roughly 80% as singletons. Donors of Cohort 3 who recovered were those that had two negative PCRs, clearance, or symptom resolution. This clone has only a few counts. The sequence derives from a man aged 35-49 years who had recovered from COVID-19. Input material: PBMCs or T cells enriched from blood (not recorded which).

The CDR3 DNA follows: TGTGCCAGCACCCGGGACAGTGCGGTCGGGGCCAACGTCCTGACTTTC. Protein product: CASTRDSAVGANVLTF. The V gene is TRBV2, the J gene TRBJ2-6; 7 bases align to TRBD1. From germline, CDR1 is SNHLY and CDR2 FYNNEI. CDR3 length: 16 residues. The V and J ends lost 7 bases and 4 bases, in that order; junction bases with no gene match: 10.